A selection of T cell receptor beta chains follows, all from one sample in a study of shared clonotypes between healthy human individuals. TCRdb's table, derived via immunoSEQ multiplex PCR, lists solely in-frame clones and lacks some. The repertoire holds about 2.3 million clones, with over 90% as singletons. The sequenced sample consisted of naive CD4+ T cells from PBMCs. These receptor sequences come from a man aged 18 to 30 in good health. Some clones in this sample may be carry-over from other donors' samples. Both conserved end residues are part of each CDR3. Size is stated for part of the rows, as once, few or many counts, or as a class when the clone is expanded.

clone size: -
V gene: TRBV5-1
CDR3 protein: CASSNEQGAYYGYTF

clone size: -
V gene: TRBV10-3
CDR3 protein: CAISAGGPGETQYF

clone size: -
V gene: TRBV6-5
CDR3 protein: CASSYSYGGETQYF

clone size: -
V gene: TRBV19
CDR3 protein: CASSTAAKNIQYF

clone size: few
V gene: TRBV6-1
CDR3 protein: CASRGTGHQPQHF

clone size: -
V gene: TRBV28
CDR3 protein: CASSSTGGPLNTHEQYF

clone size: -
V gene: TRBV5-1
CDR3 protein: CASSLMALAKTGELFF

clone size: -
V gene: TRBV5-1
CDR3 protein: CASSLSPAGLNTEAFF

clone size: few
V gene: TRBV30
CDR3 protein: CAWSGGDNQPQHF

clone size: -
V gene: TRBV2
CDR3 protein: CASSVFAGSRTGELFF

clone size: -
V gene: TRBV5-5
CDR3 protein: CASSWGDRGNQPQHF

clone size: -
V gene: TRBV18
CDR3 protein: CASSPRDKGQETQYF

clone size: -
V gene: TRBV29-1
CDR3 protein: CSVEVGTDGNTIYF

clone size: -
V gene: TRBV2
CDR3 protein: CASRTQGGEETQYF

clone size: -
V gene: TRBV2
CDR3 protein: CASKGPNTEAFF